Detailed here is one T cell receptor beta chain. Its antigen remains unknown. Regarding time point: blood 2 weeks post-SBRT. The treatment was: 15 Gy SBRT to primary tumor, nephrectomy 4 weeks later. Clear cell pathology was present in this patient's renal cell carcinoma. The record originates from a study of radiation and T cells in renal cell carcinoma. Overall study: Nephrectomy followed 15 Gy stereotactic body radiation by 4 weeks.

Germline loops: CDR1 SEHNR, CDR2 FQNEAQ (reference sequence). The CDR3 covers 14 residues. J was trimmed by 7 bases and V by 6 bases; bases with no gene match: 9. Profiled with immunoSEQ multiplex PCR; TCRdb holds only in-frame clones, not every one. The sample consists of about 130,000 clones, 88% of them appearing once. Points from the study as a whole: Top tumor clonotypes rose in blood 2 weeks post-radiation, then contracted. No pretreatment tumor biopsies were available for baseline clonotypes.

The sample consisted of blood, taken from a patient whose treatment included radiotherapy and nephrectomy. V and J are TRBV7-9 and TRBJ1-5, with TRBD1 matching over 7 bases. This clonotype was obtained from a woman in her seventies with renal cell carcinoma. As DNA, the CDR3 is TGTGCCAGCAGTCGACAGGGAGAGGGACAGCCCCAGCATTTT. As protein: CASSRQGEGQPQHF.